The present T cell receptor beta chain was sequenced within a study of blood T cell repertoires in COVID-19. Whole-study context: The United States, Italy and Spain provided the acute and convalescent COVID-19 samples. The cDNA or gDNA used as material had been derived from T cells, B-cell-depleted T cells, or PBMCs.

Only in-frame clones appear in the TCRdb table, and some are missing; sequencing was by immunoSEQ multiplex PCR. The sample contains 380,000 or so clones, around 88% of which appear only once. Seattle's cohort entered during active infection and was followed longitudinally. V lost 1 base and J lost 5; bases outside the gene matches: 5. CDR1 is SGHNT and CDR2 is YYREEE in the germline V gene (reference sequence). CDR3 length: 14 amino acids. There are a few counts of this clone. The V gene is TRBV5-4, the J gene TRBJ2-5; 7 bases line up with TRBD1. This clonotype originated in a woman aged 60-70 years with COVID-19, enrolled during active disease. The specimen sequenced was peripheral blood. This chain's CDR3 is CASSLRQGRETQYF. The CDR3 DNA reads TGTGCCAGCAGCTTGCGACAGGGAAGGGAGACCCAGTACTTC. The full variable domain, its missing parts supplied by reference TRBV5-4 and TRBJ2-5, is ETGVTQSPTHLIKTRGQQVTLRCSSQSGHNTVSWYQQALGQGPQFIFQYYREEENGRGNFPPRFSGLQFPNYSSELNVNALELDDSALYLCASSLRQGRETQYFGPGTRLLVL.